The present T cell receptor beta chain was sequenced within a study of CD8 T cells in Susac syndrome. Sequencing targeted TCR beta in T cells from blood (CD8+ and CD4+). Negative isolation yielded CD8+ and CD4+ T cells; FACS enriched TEMRA cells. The CDR3 is 14 amino acids. The V gene lost 2 bases and the J gene lost 5 bases, with 14 bases spanning the gap. The germline V gene has CDR1 SGHDT and CDR2 YYEEEE. An input of 0.5 to 1 ug of RNA was subjected to reverse transcription using random hexamers. Multiplex immunoSEQ PCR targeted 54 Vbeta and 13 Jbeta TCR beta segments. TCRdb re-analysed the immunoSEQ multiplex PCR reads in MiXCR, keeping a single row per CDR3 protein. The sample consists of about 150,000 distinct CDR3 sequences, approximately 93% of them appearing once. This clonotype was counted a single time.

The sample consisted of CD4+ T cells from PBMCs. The TCR comes from a human donor with multiple sclerosis. The chain couples TRBV5-6 to TRBJ2-7, with a tentative D call TRBD2 (6 bases). The DNA for the CDR3 is TGTGCCAGCAGCTTCGGACGGGGGTTGAACGAGCAGTACTTC. Amino acid sequence: CASSFGRGLNEQYF.